This T cell receptor (beta chain) was sequenced during a study of identical twins. Whole-study results and caveats: Out-of-frame beta chain sequences displayed weaker excess sharing between twins. Fewer insertions marked abundant cord blood beta clonotypes; young adult naive trended weakly, memory not at all.

Template switching, a step in the protocol, added a universal primer site, and cDNA carried unique molecular identifiers. TCRdb reprocessed the 5' RACE reads with MiXCR, giving one entry per CDR3 protein. The sample consists of around 1.7 million distinct CDR3 sequences, around 33% of them appearing once. Among all donors, each was a healthy Caucasian. To note about this clonotype: Its antigen is not known.

V was clipped by 5 bases and J by 9 bases, with 12 bases between them. Germline loops: CDR1 KGHDR, CDR2 SFDVKD. This CDR3 has 13 amino acids. Material for sequencing was cord blood. The J gene is TRBJ2-2, the V gene TRBV24-1; D gene ambiguous. The source of this sequence is a newborn girl in good health. CDR3 loop: CATSGGTPRELFF. The CDR3 nucleotides read TGTGCCACCAGTGGGGGTACACCGAGGGAGCTGTTTTTT.